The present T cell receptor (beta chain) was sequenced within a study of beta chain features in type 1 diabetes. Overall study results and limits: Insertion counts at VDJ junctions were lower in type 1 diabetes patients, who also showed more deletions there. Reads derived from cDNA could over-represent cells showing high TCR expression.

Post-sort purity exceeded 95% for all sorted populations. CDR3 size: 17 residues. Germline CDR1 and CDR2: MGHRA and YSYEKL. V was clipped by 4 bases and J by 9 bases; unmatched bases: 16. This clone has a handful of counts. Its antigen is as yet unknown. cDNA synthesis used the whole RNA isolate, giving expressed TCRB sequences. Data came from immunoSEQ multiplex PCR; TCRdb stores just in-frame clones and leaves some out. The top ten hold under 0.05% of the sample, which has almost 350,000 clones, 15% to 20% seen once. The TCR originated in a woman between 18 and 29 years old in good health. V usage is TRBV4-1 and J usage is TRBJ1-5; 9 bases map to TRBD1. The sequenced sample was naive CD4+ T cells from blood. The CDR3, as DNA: TGCGCCAGCAGCCCCCAGGGACAGGGAGGGTTCGGAAGGCCCCAGCATTTT. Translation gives CASSPQGQGGFGRPQHF.